Sequencing of this T cell receptor beta chain was carried out in a study of T cells in Graves' hyperthyroidism and ophthalmopathy. Uncontrolled infection, other autoimmune disease, pregnancy or lactation disqualified patients from enrolment. The diagnoses drew upon clinical symptoms, serum thyroxine and TRAb, thyroid ultrasound and orbital computed tomography. This clonotype occurred a few times. The antigen is not known. Amplified regions were TCR beta CDR3 sequences from RNA transcripts. With the HTBI primer set, the TCR CDR3 went through a first round of RT-PCR. TCRdb independently ran MiXCR on the multiplex PCR reads; one entry per CDR3 protein. This sample carries a few hundred thousand distinct CDR3 sequences, 15% to 19% of them seen once, and the ten largest clones take approximately 7%. Study-level findings and limits: Blood shared most expanded thyroid clonotypes above 0.001.

The V gene lost 10 bases and the J gene lost 2 bases, with 9 bases spanning the gap. This CDR3 region has 13 residues. CDR1 is MNHNS, CDR2 SASEGT, per germline. The sample consisted of blood. This rearrangement joins TRBV6-1 to TRBJ2-6; D gene uncertain. The clonotype comes from a woman in her 30s with Graves' hyperthyroidism. The CDR3 nucleotides are TGTGCCACCCGCTTCACTGGGGCCAACGTCCTGACTTTC. Residues: CATRFTGANVLTF.